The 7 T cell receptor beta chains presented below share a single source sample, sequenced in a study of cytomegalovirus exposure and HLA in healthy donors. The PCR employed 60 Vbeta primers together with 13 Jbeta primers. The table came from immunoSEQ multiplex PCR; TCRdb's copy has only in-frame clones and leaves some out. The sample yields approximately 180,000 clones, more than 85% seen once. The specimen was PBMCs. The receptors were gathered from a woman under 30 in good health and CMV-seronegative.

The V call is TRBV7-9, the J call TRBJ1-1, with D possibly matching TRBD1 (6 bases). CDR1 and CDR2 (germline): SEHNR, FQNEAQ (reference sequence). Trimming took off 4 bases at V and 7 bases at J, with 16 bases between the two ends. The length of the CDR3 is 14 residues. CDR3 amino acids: CASSSIQGWSEAFF. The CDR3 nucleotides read TGTGCCAGCAGCTCAATACAGGGATGGAGTGAAGCTTTCTTT.

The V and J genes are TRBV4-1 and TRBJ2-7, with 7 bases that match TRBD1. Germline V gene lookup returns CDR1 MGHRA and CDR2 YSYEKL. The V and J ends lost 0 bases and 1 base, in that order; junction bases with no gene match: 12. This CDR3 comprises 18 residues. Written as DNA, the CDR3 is TGCGCCAGCAGCCAAGAGGCCGCCCCGGGACAGATTTCCTACGAGCAGTACTTC. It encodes CASSQEAAPGQISYEQYF.

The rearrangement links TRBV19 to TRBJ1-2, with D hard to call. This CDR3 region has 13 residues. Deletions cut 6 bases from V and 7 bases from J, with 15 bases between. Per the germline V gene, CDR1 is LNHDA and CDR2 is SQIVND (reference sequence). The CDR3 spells CASSTGLNRGYTF. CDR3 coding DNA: TGTGCCAGTAGCACCGGACTTAACCGTGGCTACACCTTC.

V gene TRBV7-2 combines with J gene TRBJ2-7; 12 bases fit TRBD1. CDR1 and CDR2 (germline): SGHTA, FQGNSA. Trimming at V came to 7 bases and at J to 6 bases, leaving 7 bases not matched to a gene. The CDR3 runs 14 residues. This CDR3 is CASIPGQGAVEQYF. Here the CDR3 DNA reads TGTGCCAGCATCCCGGGACAGGGGGCGGTCGAGCAGTACTTC.

Here the CDR3 DNA reads TGTGCCAGCAGCTTACCCGGGACAGCTGGGGAGCTGTTTTTT. Translated, it gives CASSLPGTAGELFF. The rearrangement links TRBV7-3 to TRBJ2-2; 7 positions match TRBD1. Germline CDR1 reads SGHTA; CDR2 reads FQGTGA. Germline trimming cut 2 bases from V and 8 bases from J; bases unmatched to any gene: 5. CDR3 size: 14 residues.

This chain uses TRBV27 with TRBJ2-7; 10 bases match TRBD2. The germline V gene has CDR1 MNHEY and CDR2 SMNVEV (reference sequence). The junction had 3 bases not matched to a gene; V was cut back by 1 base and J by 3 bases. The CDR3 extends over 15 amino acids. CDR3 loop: CASSLYTSGIYEQYF. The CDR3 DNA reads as TGTGCCAGCAGTTTATATACTAGCGGGATCTACGAGCAGTACTTC.

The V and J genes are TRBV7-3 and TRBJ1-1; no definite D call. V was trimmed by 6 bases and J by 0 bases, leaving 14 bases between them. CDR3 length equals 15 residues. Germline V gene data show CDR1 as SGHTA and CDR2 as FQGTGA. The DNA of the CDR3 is TGTGCCAGCAGTGTCGCGGGCCGAATGAACACTGAAGCTTTCTTT. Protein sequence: CASSVAGRMNTEAFF.